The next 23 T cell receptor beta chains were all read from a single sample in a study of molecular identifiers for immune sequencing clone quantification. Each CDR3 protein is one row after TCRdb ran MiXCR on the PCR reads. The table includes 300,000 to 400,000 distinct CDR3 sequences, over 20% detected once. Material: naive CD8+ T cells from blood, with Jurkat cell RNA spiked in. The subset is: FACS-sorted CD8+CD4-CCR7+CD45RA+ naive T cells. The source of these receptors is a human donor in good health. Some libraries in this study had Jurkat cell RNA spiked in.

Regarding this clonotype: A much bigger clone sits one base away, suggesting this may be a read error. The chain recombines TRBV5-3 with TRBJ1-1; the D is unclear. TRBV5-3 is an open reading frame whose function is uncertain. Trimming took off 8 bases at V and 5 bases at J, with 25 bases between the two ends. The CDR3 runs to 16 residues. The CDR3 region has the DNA TGTGCCAGCAGCGCCACGATGGGCCTGGGGAGAACTGAAGCTTTCTTT. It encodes CASSATMGLGRTEAFF.

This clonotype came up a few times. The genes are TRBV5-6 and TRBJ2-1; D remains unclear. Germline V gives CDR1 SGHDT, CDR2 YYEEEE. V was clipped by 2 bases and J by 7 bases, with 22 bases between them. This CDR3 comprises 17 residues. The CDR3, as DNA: TGTGCCAGCAGCTTCGGTGACTCCTGGGTGGCACGGAATGAGCAGTTCTTC. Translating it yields CASSFGDSWVARNEQFF. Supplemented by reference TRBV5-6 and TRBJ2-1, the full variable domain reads DAGVTQSPTHLIKTRGQQVTLRCSPKSGHDTVSWYQQALGQGPQFIFQYYEEEERQRGNFPDRFSGHQFPNYSSELNVNALLLGDSALYLCASSFGDSWVARNEQFFGPGTRLTVL.

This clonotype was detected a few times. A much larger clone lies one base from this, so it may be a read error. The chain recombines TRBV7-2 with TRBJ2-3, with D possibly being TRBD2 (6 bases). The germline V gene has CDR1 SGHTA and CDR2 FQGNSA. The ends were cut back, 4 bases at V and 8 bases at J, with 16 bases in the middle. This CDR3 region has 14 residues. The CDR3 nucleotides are TGTGCCAGCAGCTCCCACAACCACGGGGGTACGCAGTATTTT. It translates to CASSSHNHGGTQYF.

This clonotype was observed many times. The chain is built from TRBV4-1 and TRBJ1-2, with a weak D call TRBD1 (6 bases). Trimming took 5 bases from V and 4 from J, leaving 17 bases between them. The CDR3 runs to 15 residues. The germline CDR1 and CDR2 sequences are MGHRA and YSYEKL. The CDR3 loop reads CASSSSPADSYGYTF. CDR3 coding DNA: TGCGCCAGCAGCTCAAGTCCCGCGGACAGCTATGGCTACACCTTC.

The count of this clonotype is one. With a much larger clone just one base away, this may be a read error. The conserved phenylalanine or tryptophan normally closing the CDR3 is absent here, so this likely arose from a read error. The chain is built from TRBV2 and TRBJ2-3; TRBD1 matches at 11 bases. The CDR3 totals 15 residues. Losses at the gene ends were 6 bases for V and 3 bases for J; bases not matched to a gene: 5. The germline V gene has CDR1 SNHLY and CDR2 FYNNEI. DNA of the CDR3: TGTGCCAGCAGCTCGGACAGGGGGCAGACAGATACGCAGTATTCT. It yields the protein CASSSDRGQTDTQYS.

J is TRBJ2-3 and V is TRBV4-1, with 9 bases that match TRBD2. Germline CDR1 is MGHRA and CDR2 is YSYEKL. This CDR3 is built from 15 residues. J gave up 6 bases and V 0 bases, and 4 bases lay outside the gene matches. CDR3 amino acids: CASSQEIAGVDTQYF. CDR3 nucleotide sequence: TGCGCCAGCAGCCAAGAAATAGCGGGGGTTGATACGCAGTATTTT.

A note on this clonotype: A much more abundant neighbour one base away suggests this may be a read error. The CDR3 reads CASSPMTGLNAEAFF. DNA for the CDR3: TGTGCCAGCAGCCCGATGACAGGGCTGAACGCTGAAGCTTTCTTT. The rearrangement links TRBV5-8 to TRBJ1-1; 7 bases match TRBD1. The CDR3 consists of 15 residues. CDR1 is SGHTS and CDR2 is YDEGEE in the germline V gene.

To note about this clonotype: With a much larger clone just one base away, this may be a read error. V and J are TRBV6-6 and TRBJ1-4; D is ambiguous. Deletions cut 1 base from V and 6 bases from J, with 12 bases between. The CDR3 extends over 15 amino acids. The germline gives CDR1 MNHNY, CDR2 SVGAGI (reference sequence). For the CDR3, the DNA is TGTGCCAGCAGTTACTGGCGGGGTGCGGATGAAAAACTGTTTTTT. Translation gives CASSYWRGADEKLFF.

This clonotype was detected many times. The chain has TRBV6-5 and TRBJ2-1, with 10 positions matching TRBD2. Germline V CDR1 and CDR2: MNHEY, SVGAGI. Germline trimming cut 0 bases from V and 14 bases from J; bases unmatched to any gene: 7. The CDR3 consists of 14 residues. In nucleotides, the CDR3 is TGTGCCAGCAGTTACTCGAGAGCGGGAGGGCCTAAGTTCTTC. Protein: CASSYSRAGGPKFF.

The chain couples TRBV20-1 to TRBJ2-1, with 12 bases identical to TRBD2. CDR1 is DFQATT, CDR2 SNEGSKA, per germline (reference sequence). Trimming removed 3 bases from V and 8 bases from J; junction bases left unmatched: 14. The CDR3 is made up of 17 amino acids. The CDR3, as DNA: TGCAGTGCTAGTACGAAAACTAGCGGGAGGTCGGTACATGAGCAGTTCTTC. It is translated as CSASTKTSGRSVHEQFF.

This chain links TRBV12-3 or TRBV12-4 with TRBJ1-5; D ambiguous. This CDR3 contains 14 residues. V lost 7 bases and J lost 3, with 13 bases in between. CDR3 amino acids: CASTVEGNNQPQHF. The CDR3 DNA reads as TGTGCCAGCACCGTCGAAGGGAACAATCAGCCCCAGCATTTT.

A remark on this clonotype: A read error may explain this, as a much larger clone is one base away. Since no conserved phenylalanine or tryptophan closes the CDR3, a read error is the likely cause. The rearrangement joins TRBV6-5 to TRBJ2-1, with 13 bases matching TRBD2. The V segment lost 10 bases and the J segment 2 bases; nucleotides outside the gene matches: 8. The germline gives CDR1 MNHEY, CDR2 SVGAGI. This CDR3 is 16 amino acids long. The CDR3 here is CATRTSGSSAYNEQFI. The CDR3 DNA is TGTGCCACCAGGACTAGCGGGAGTAGCGCCTACAATGAGCAGTTCATC.

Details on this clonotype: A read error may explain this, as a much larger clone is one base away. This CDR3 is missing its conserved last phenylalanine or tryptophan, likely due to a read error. The CDR3 region is CASSHTAGVTDTQYS. Written as DNA, the CDR3 is TGCGCCAGCAGCCATACAGCGGGGGTTACAGATACGCAGTATTCT. V gene TRBV4-3 combines with J gene TRBJ2-3, with 8 positions matching TRBD2. Trimming at V came to 3 bases and at J to 3 bases, leaving 5 bases not matched to a gene. The CDR3 consists of 15 residues. Germline V CDR1 and CDR2: LGHNA, YSLEER.

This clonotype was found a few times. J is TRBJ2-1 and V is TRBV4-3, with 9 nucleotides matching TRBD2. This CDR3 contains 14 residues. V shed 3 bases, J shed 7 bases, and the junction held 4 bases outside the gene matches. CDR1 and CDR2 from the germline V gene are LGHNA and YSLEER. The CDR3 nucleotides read TGCGCCAGCAGCCAGGGACTAGCAGTGAATGAGCAGTTCTTC. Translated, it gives CASSQGLAVNEQFF.

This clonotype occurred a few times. Written as DNA, the CDR3 is TGTGCCAGCAGCTTATGGTCAGGGCGAGACACCGGGGAGCTGTTTTTT. Amino acid sequence: CASSLWSGRDTGELFF. The V call is TRBV5-8, the J call TRBJ2-2; tentatively, D is TRBD1 (5 bases). Trimming pared 2 bases from V and 3 bases from J, leaving 14 bases between. Germline loops: CDR1 SGHTS, CDR2 YDEGEE. The CDR3 consists of 16 residues.

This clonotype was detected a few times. This CDR3 reads CASSIGSGYTEAFF. CDR3 nucleotides: TGTGCCAGTAGTATAGGGTCTGGGTACACTGAAGCTTTCTTT. The rearrangement joins TRBV19 to TRBJ1-1; D ambiguous. CDR3 length equals 14 residues. V was trimmed by 1 base and J by 3 bases, leaving 9 bases between them. Germline CDR1 reads LNHDA; CDR2 reads SQIVND (reference sequence).

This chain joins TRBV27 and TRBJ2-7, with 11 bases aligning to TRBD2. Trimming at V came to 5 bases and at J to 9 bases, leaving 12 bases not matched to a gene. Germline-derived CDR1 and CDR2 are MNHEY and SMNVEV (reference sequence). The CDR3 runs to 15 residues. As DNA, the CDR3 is TGTGCCAGCAGTCCATTAGGATCGCTAGCGGGAGGGCAGTACTTC. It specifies CASSPLGSLAGGQYF.

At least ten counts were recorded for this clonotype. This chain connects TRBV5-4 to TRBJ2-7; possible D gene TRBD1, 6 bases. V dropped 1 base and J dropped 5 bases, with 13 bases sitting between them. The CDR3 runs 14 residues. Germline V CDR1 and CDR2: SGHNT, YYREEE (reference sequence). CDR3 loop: CASSLQGSGNEQYF. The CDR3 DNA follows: TGTGCCAGCAGCTTGCAGGGGTCGGGCAACGAGCAGTACTTC.

CDR3 sequence reads: CASSPGIDYEQYF. DNA of the CDR3: TGTGCCAGCAGCCCCGGGATCGACTACGAGCAGTACTTC. The chain uses TRBV4-2 and TRBJ2-7, with D tentatively TRBD2 (5 bases). Germline CDR1 reads LGHNA; CDR2 reads YNFKEQ. Trimming cost V 4 bases and J 3 bases, with 10 bases left between them. The CDR3 is 13 amino acids.

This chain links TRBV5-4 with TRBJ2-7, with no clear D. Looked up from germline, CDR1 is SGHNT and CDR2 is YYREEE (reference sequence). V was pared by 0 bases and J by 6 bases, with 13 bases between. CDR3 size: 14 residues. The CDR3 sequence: CASSLVPETLEQYF. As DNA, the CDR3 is TGTGCCAGCAGCTTGGTGCCGGAGACCCTCGAGCAGTACTTC.

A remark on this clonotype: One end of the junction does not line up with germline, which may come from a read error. The CDR3 DNA sequence: TGTGCCAGTAGTATTAGCGGGGGAAGCAATCAGCCCCGGCATTTT. Its translation: CASSISGGSNQPRHF. The chain has TRBV19 and TRBJ1-5; weak D call: TRBD1 (5 bases). In germline, CDR1 is LNHDA, CDR2 SQIVND (reference sequence). The CDR3 has 15 residues.

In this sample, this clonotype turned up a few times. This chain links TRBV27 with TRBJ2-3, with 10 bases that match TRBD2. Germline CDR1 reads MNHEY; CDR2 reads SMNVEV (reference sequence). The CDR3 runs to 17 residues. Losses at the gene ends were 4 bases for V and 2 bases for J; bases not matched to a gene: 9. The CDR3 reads CASSSPSGGPSTDTQYF. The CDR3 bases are TGTGCCAGCAGTTCCCCTAGCGGGGGCCCTTCCACAGATACGCAGTATTTT.

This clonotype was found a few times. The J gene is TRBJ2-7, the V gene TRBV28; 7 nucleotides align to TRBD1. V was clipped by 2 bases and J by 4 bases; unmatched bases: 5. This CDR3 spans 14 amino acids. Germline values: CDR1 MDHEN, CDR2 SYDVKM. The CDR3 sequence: CASSLKGAWYEQYF. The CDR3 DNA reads TGTGCCAGCAGTTTAAAGGGGGCTTGGTACGAGCAGTACTTC.